These 21 T cell receptor beta chains were sequenced from one sample in a study of blood T cell repertoires in COVID-19. Produced via immunoSEQ multiplex PCR; TCRdb's table is partial and in-frame only. The sample yields roughly 250,000 clones, 65% to 90% seen once. Source material: peripheral blood. These receptor sequences come from a woman in her seventies with acute or convalescent COVID-19.

The genes are TRBV19 and TRBJ1-6; D possibly corresponds to TRBD1 (6 bases). The CDR3 has 15 amino acids. Germline V CDR1 and CDR2: LNHDA, SQIVND (reference sequence). V lost 5 bases to trimming and J lost 5 bases, with 13 bases between them. The CDR3 bases are TGTGCCAGTAGTGCAAACAGGGCCAATAATTCACCCCTCCACTTT. Protein product: CASSANRANNSPLHF. Full variable domain (remainder filled in from reference TRBV19 and TRBJ1-6): DGGITQSPKYLFRKEGQNVTLSCEQNLNHDAMYWYRQDPGQGLRLIYYSQIVNDFQKGDIAEGYSVSREKKESFPLTVTSAQKNPTAFYLCASSANRANNSPLHFGNGTRLTVT.

The chain combines TRBV7-2 with TRBJ2-7; 7 bases match TRBD1. From germline, CDR1 is SGHTA and CDR2 FQGNSA. V was pared by 5 bases and J by 2 bases, with 9 bases of the junction left unmatched. This CDR3 region has 15 residues. The CDR3 reads CASSPPLQGTYEQYF. The CDR3 nucleotides read TGTGCCAGCAGCCCGCCCCTACAGGGGACCTACGAGCAGTACTTC.

The chain uses TRBV30 and TRBJ2-7; TRBD1 matches at 7 bases. CDR1 and CDR2 from the germline V gene are GTSNPN and SVGIG (reference sequence). The CDR3 runs to 11 residues. Trimming at V came to 5 bases and at J to 2 bases, leaving 0 bases not matched to a gene. For the CDR3, the DNA is TGTGCCTGGGACAGGGCCTACGAGCAGTACTTC. This gives the protein CAWDRAYEQYF.

The J gene is TRBJ2-5, the V gene TRBV3-1 (or the pseudogene TRBV3-2), with TRBD2 as a possible D gene (6 bases). The germline V and J ends were trimmed by 3 bases and 3 bases, with 11 bases remaining between them. The V gene's germline CDR1 is LGHDT and CDR2 YNNKEL (reference sequence). The CDR3 loop spans 14 amino acids. The CDR3 spells CASSHLASEETQYF. The DNA for the CDR3 is TGTGCCAGCAGCCACTTGGCTAGCGAAGAGACCCAGTACTTC.

This clone was detected only a few times. The J gene is TRBJ2-7, the V gene TRBV5-1; TRBD1 might be the D (6 bases). CDR1 is SGHRS, CDR2 YFSETQ, per germline. The CDR3 totals 13 residues. V lost 0 bases, J lost 4 bases, and 8 bases lay in between. As DNA, the CDR3 is TGCGCCAGCAGCTTGGCAGGGGAGTACGAGCAGTACTTC. Translation: CASSLAGEYEQYF. Together with reference TRBV5-1 and TRBJ2-7, the CDR3 gives the full variable domain: KAGVTQTPRYLIKTRGQQVTLSCSPISGHRSVSWYQQTPGQGLQFLFEYFSETQRNKGNFPGRFSGRQFSNSRSEMNVSTLELGDSALYLCASSLAGEYEQYFGPGTRLTVT.

V usage is TRBV19 and J usage is TRBJ1-6; no firm D call. The V and J ends lost 3 bases and 8 bases respectively, with 11 bases between them. Germline V lookup: CDR1 LNHDA, CDR2 SQIVND (reference sequence). The CDR3 loop spans 14 amino acids. CDR3 amino acids: CASSINYADSPLHF. CDR3 sequence (DNA): TGTGCCAGTAGTATCAATTATGCAGATTCACCCCTCCACTTT.

This chain uses TRBV12-5 with TRBJ1-6; D call uncertain. Trimming took off 0 bases at V and 3 bases at J, with 24 bases between the two ends. The CDR3 runs to 21 residues. Germline CDR1 reads LGHNT; CDR2 reads FRNRAP. CDR3 DNA: TGTGCTAGTGGTTTGGTCCCGACGGAATCCTCTATAAGACTCTATAATTCACCCCTCCACTTT. As protein: CASGLVPTESSIRLYNSPLHF.

The chain recombines TRBV15 with TRBJ1-3, with 8 bases lining up with TRBD1. CDR1 is LNHNV and CDR2 is YYDKDF in the germline V gene (reference sequence). V dropped 11 bases and J dropped 0; count of bases not matched to a gene: 21. The CDR3 length is 19 residues. The CDR3 DNA reads as TGTGCCGCGTCGACAGGGGTGTCCCCCTATTCCATCTCTGGAAACACCATATATTTT. It yields the protein CAASTGVSPYSISGNTIYF.

The rearrangement joins TRBV19 to TRBJ1-2; D unclear. Between the trimmed V and J ends, which lost 8 bases and 3 bases, there was a span of 10 bases. The V gene's germline CDR1 is LNHDA and CDR2 SQIVND (reference sequence). This CDR3 region has 12 residues. The CDR3 DNA reads as TGTGCCAGTTTTATCGTCCACTATGGCTACACCTTC. Its translation is CASFIVHYGYTF.

The chain couples TRBV5-4 to TRBJ1-2; possible D gene TRBD1, 6 bases. The germline CDR1 and CDR2 sequences are SGHNT and YYREEE (reference sequence). This CDR3 spans 14 amino acids. Trimming pared 3 bases from V and 4 bases from J, leaving 13 bases between. The CDR3, as DNA: TGTGCCAGCAGCTCAGGACAGAACCTCTATGGCTACACCTTC. This sequence encodes CASSSGQNLYGYTF.

V usage is TRBV7-2 and J usage is TRBJ1-6, with D perhaps matching TRBD1 (5 bases). CDR3 length: 16 residues. Trimming removed 1 base from V and 1 base from J, with 8 bases in between. Germline values: CDR1 SGHTA, CDR2 FQGNSA. The CDR3 reads CASSLGRGSYNSPLHF. DNA for the CDR3: TGTGCCAGCAGCTTAGGGAGGGGTTCCTATAATTCACCCCTCCACTTT.

This clone appeared a few times. The chain joins TRBV9 to TRBJ1-6; D possibly corresponds to TRBD1 (5 bases). This CDR3 contains 15 residues. CDR1 is SGDLS and CDR2 is YYNGEE in the germline V gene. The V gene lost 0 bases and the J gene lost 9 bases, with 13 bases spanning the gap. CDR3 sequence (DNA): TGTGCCAGCAGCGTAGATGGGGGGACGGCTTCACCCCTCCACTTT. It encodes CASSVDGGTASPLHF.

This clone has only a few counts. The DNA of the CDR3 is TGCGCCAGCAGCTTGGCCGTGGGGAGTGGGGACTATGGCTACACCTTC. Translated, it gives CASSLAVGSGDYGYTF. The chain couples TRBV5-1 to TRBJ1-2; no clear D gene. The CDR3 runs to 16 residues. Germline V gene data show CDR1 as SGHRS and CDR2 as YFSETQ. Deletions cut 0 bases from V and 3 bases from J, with 15 bases between.

The chain employs TRBV10-2 and TRBJ2-3; tentative D call: TRBD1 (5 bases). The CDR3 has 16 residues. Trimming removed 3 bases from V and 0 bases from J, with 13 bases in between. Germline assignment: CDR1 WSHSY and CDR2 SAAADI. The CDR3 DNA is TGCGCCAGCAGTGACCCCTCCCGACAGAGCACAGATACGCAGTATTTT. Amino acid sequence: CASSDPSRQSTDTQYF.

In this sample, this clone turned up once. CDR3 DNA sequence: TGCGCCAGCAGCTTGGCAGACTATGCTGACACTGAAGCTTTCTTT. Translation: CASSLADYADTEAFF. The V call is TRBV5-1, the J call TRBJ1-1; D uncertain. This CDR3 region has 15 residues. Germline V lookup: CDR1 SGHRS, CDR2 YFSETQ. Deletions cut 0 bases from V and 3 bases from J, with 12 bases between.

The chain uses TRBV2 and TRBJ1-6, with unresolved D. The germline V gene encodes CDR1 SNHLY and CDR2 FYNNEI. This CDR3 is built from 15 residues. Here the CDR3 DNA reads TGTGCTGCTAAACGGGGTCCCCGAGCTAATTCACCCCTCCACTTT. It yields the protein CAAKRGPRANSPLHF. The entire variable domain, with the rest obtained from reference TRBV2 and TRBJ1-6, is as follows: EPEVTQTPSHQVTQMGQEVILRCVPISNHLYFYWYRQILGQKVEFLVSFYNNEISEKSEIFDDQFSVERPDGSNFTLKIRSTKLEDSAMYFCAAKRGPRANSPLHFGNGTRLTVT.

The genes are TRBV5-1 and TRBJ2-1; TRBD2 matches at 10 bases. The CDR3 contains 14 residues. Per germline, CDR1 SGHRS and CDR2 YFSETQ. Unmatched junction bases numbered 4, after V lost 2 bases and J lost 8 bases. In DNA, the CDR3 is TGCGCCAGCAGCTTCAGCGGGGGGGCCTATGAGCAGTTCTTC. Protein product: CASSFSGGAYEQFF.

This chain joins TRBV6-1 and TRBJ2-1; TRBD2 matches at 12 bases. Germline-derived CDR1 and CDR2 are MNHNS and SASEGT. CDR3 length: 19 amino acids. V gave up 3 bases and J gave up 1 base; unmatched junction bases: 10. The CDR3 coding sequence is TGTGCCAGCAGTGATTTCCCCCTAGCGGGGGGGCTTTCCTACAATGAGCAGTTCTTC. Its protein product is CASSDFPLAGGLSYNEQFF.

The V gene is TRBV6-5, the J gene TRBJ1-1; tentative D call: TRBD1 (5 bases). The V end was cut by 6 bases, the J end by 1 base, with 15 bases between. Germline CDR1 and CDR2: MNHEY and SVGAGI. CDR3 length equals 15 residues. The CDR3 loop reads CASSSHPGGNTEAFF. Here the CDR3 DNA reads TGTGCCAGCAGCTCACACCCGGGGGGGAACACTGAAGCTTTCTTT.

This clone appeared a single time. This rearrangement joins TRBV4-3 to TRBJ1-2, with D uncertain. This CDR3 has 17 residues. Deletions cut 1 base from V and 3 bases from J, with 18 bases between. Germline CDR1 is LGHNA and CDR2 is YSLEER. The CDR3 spells CASSQGVEENFHYGYTF. CDR3 in DNA: TGCGCCAGCAGCCAAGGAGTGGAGGAAAACTTTCACTATGGCTACACCTTC.

Only one count was recorded for this clone. The V call is TRBV6-1, the J call TRBJ1-6; no definite D call. The CDR3 consists of 15 residues. Trimming removed 2 bases from V and 4 bases from J, with 9 bases in between. CDR1 MNHNS and CDR2 SASEGT come from the germline V gene. CDR3 sequence: CASSERQNYNSPLHF. CDR3 coding DNA: TGTGCCAGCAGTGAACGTCAGAATTATAATTCACCCCTCCACTTT.